These 14 T cell receptor beta chains were all obtained from the same sample, sequenced in a study of cytomegalovirus exposure and HLA in healthy donors. The PCR employed 60 Vbeta primers together with 13 Jbeta primers. The table came from immunoSEQ multiplex PCR; TCRdb's copy has only in-frame clones and leaves some out. The sample has about 200,000 clones, around 80% seen once. The material sequenced was PBMCs. All receptors come from a male donor in good health and CMV-seronegative.

This clone appeared once. The chain is built from TRBV4-1 and TRBJ1-1; 7 nucleotides match TRBD1. This CDR3 is 14 amino acids long. Trimming cost V 7 bases and J 1 base; bases outside gene matches: 6. Germline V gene lookup returns CDR1 MGHRA and CDR2 YSYEKL. The CDR3 DNA follows: TGCGCCAGCAAAGGCAACAGGGGGAACACTGAAGCTTTCTTT. It codes for CASKGNRGNTEAFF.

This clone was detected only once. The rearrangement links TRBV7-6 to TRBJ2-2, with 13 bases identical to TRBD2. The CDR3 runs to 16 residues. CDR1 SGHVS and CDR2 FNYEAQ come from the germline V gene. V gave up 5 bases and J gave up 7 bases; unmatched junction bases: 7. This CDR3 reads CASSTRTSGSSGELFF. For the CDR3, the DNA is TGTGCCAGCAGCACCAGGACTAGCGGGAGCAGCGGGGAGCTGTTTTTT.

The V and J genes are TRBV5-8 and TRBJ1-1; 9 bases match TRBD1. Germline assignment: CDR1 SGHTS and CDR2 YDEGEE. V gave up 4 bases and J gave up 11 bases; unmatched junction bases: 6. CDR3 length equals 12 residues. The CDR3 region is CASSDTGGSAFF. Written as DNA, the CDR3 is TGTGCCAGCAGCGATACAGGGGGCTCTGCTTTCTTT.

The chain employs TRBV7-3 and TRBJ2-7; perhaps TRBD1 as D (6 bases). Germline V lookup: CDR1 SGHTA, CDR2 FQGTGA. The CDR3 has 13 residues. The V and J ends lost 1 base and 3 bases respectively, with 7 bases between them. DNA for the CDR3: TGTGCCAGCAGCTTAATGGACAGCTACGAGCAGTACTTC. Its translation: CASSLMDSYEQYF.

In this sample, this clone turned up a few times. The J gene is TRBJ2-2, the V gene TRBV2; D is uncertain. With 4 bases removed from V and 3 bases from J, the gap between germline ends came to 3 bases. The germline V gene has CDR1 SNHLY and CDR2 FYNNEI. The CDR3 covers 12 residues. The CDR3 coding sequence is TGTGCCAGCAGTGTCGACACCGGGGAGCTGTTTTTT. The encoded protein is CASSVDTGELFF.

The chain uses TRBV5-4 and TRBJ2-5; no clear D gene. CDR3 length equals 14 residues. The ends were cut back, 1 base at V and 1 base at J, with 8 bases in the middle. Looked up from germline, CDR1 is SGHNT and CDR2 is YYREEE (reference sequence). The CDR3: CASSLPSLQETQYF. The CDR3, as DNA: TGTGCCAGCAGCTTGCCCAGTCTCCAAGAGACCCAGTACTTC.

The genes are TRBV5-1 and TRBJ2-5; D perhaps matches TRBD2 (7 bases). The CDR3 is 16 amino acids. The V gene's germline CDR1 is SGHRS and CDR2 YFSETQ. Trimming removed 4 bases from V and 2 bases from J, with 18 bases in between. The CDR3 protein is CASSPGAGALQETQYF. CDR3 nucleotide sequence: TGCGCCAGCAGCCCGGGCGCGGGGGCGTTACAAGAGACCCAGTACTTC.

This chain connects TRBV28 to TRBJ2-2; the match to TRBD2 covers 8 bases. Germline values: CDR1 MDHEN, CDR2 SYDVKM. The CDR3 sequence is 16 residues long. Losses at the gene ends were 2 bases for V and 6 bases for J; bases not matched to a gene: 8. For the CDR3, the DNA is TGTGCCAGCAGTTTAAACATAGCGGGATTTTCCGGGGAGCTGTTTTTT. Protein product: CASSLNIAGFSGELFF.

V is TRBV30 and J is TRBJ1-5, with a weak D call TRBD1 (5 bases). With 1 base removed from V and 5 bases from J, the gap between germline ends came to 9 bases. CDR3 size: 13 residues. Germline values: CDR1 GTSNPN, CDR2 SVGIG (reference sequence). CDR3 sequence: CAWSGGHDQPQHF. Here the CDR3 DNA reads TGTGCCTGGAGTGGCGGACACGATCAGCCCCAGCATTTT.

The chain employs TRBV5-5 and TRBJ2-7; tentatively, D is TRBD2 (6 bases). Germline values: CDR1 SGHKS, CDR2 YYEKEE (reference sequence). The ends were cut back, 2 bases at V and 2 bases at J, with 17 bases in the middle. The CDR3 covers 16 residues. The CDR3 nucleotides read TGTGCCAGCAGCTTTTTTCCGTCTAGCGCAACCTACGAGCAGTACTTC. Its translation: CASSFFPSSATYEQYF.

In the case of this clone: The identical CDR3 is also encoded by other nucleotide sequences in the sample. The rearrangement joins TRBV29-1 to TRBJ1-2; 8 bases are shared with TRBD1. CDR3 size: 11 residues. V lost 6 bases and J lost 7; bases outside the gene matches: 4. Germline lookup yields CDR1 SQVTM and CDR2 ANQGSEA. The CDR3 DNA is TGCAGCGTCGGACAGGGAAGTGGCTACACCTTC. It translates to CSVGQGSGYTF.

Worth noting for this clone: Other DNA sequences within the sample encode an identical CDR3. This chain connects TRBV4-2 to TRBJ2-7; no clear D gene. Germline CDR1 is LGHNA and CDR2 is YNFKEQ. V lost 1 base and J 4 bases, leaving 11 bases between the germline ends. The length of the CDR3 is 14 residues. The CDR3 loop reads CASSQGLVPYEQYF. The CDR3 region has the DNA TGTGCCAGCAGCCAAGGCCTAGTGCCTTACGAGCAGTACTTC.

Only a few counts were recorded for this clone. Other DNA sequences from this sample encode an identical CDR3 as well. The chain links TRBV19 to TRBJ2-1, with D unclear. Germline lookup yields CDR1 LNHDA and CDR2 SQIVND (reference sequence). Deletions cut 3 bases from V and 6 bases from J, with 6 bases between. The length of the CDR3 is 12 residues. CDR3 nucleotide sequence: TGTGCCAGTAGTATGGGCCGCAATGAGCAGTTCTTC. The encoded protein is CASSMGRNEQFF.

The chain employs TRBV6-5 and TRBJ2-7; tentatively, D is TRBD1 (6 bases). V was trimmed by 6 bases and J by 4 bases, leaving 10 bases between them. The CDR3 totals 12 residues. Germline assignment: CDR1 MNHEY and CDR2 SVGAGI. In DNA form, the CDR3 reads TGTGCCAGCAGCGACAGGAATTACGAGCAGTACTTC. Encoded protein: CASSDRNYEQYF.